The 16 T cell receptor beta chains below were found in one sample sequenced in a study of cytomegalovirus exposure and HLA in healthy donors (dated by TCRdb to about 2017). The protocol used for the library was the immunoSEQ multiplex PCR assay. The multiplex PCR relied on a mix of 60 forward primers for TCR Vbeta segments and 13 reverse primers for TCR Jbeta segments. In its TCRdb copy, this immuneACCESS table keeps in-frame sequences only and misses some clones. Where compared with another copy, unresolved V genes explain less than half of these, and the others have no known cause. Present in this sample are fewer than 200,000 clones, roughly 90% of which were seen just once. Roughly 0.24% of the sample comes from the top ten. Sequencing was done on a sample of PBMCs. These receptor sequences come from a girl in the first two years of life in good health and CMV-seronegative.

The rearrangement links TRBV6-5 to TRBJ1-2, with 8 positions matching TRBD1. The CDR3 covers 15 residues. CDR1 is MNHEY, CDR2 SVGAGI, per germline. The V and J ends lost 3 bases and 6 bases, in that order; junction bases with no gene match: 9. CDR3 coding DNA: TGTGCCAGCAGTTATTTTAGGACGACAGGGGATGGCTACACCTTC. Encoded protein: CASSYFRTTGDGYTF.

V usage is TRBV2 and J usage is TRBJ2-7; 8 bases agree with TRBD2. Germline lookup yields CDR1 SNHLY and CDR2 FYNNEI. V lost 5 bases and J lost 2; bases outside the gene matches: 8. The CDR3 length is 15 residues. The CDR3 here is CASSLKTSGTYEQYF. CDR3 DNA sequence: TGTGCCAGCAGTCTAAAAACTAGCGGTACCTACGAGCAGTACTTC.

This chain links TRBV6-5 with TRBJ2-7, with 7 bases that match TRBD1. The length of the CDR3 is 15 residues. V shed 11 bases and J 0 bases; nucleotides not matched to a gene: 13. CDR1 and CDR2 (germline): MNHEY, SVGAGI. CDR3 nucleotide sequence: TGTGCCCGCCGACTAAGGACAGGCTTCTCCTACGAGCAGTACTTC. This codes for CARRLRTGFSYEQYF.

This clone was detected a few times. This rearrangement joins TRBV5-1 to TRBJ2-7, with D possibly TRBD1 on 6 matching bases. V was trimmed by 4 bases and J by 4 bases, leaving 12 bases between them. Germline lookup yields CDR1 SGHRS and CDR2 YFSETQ. CDR3 length: 13 residues. DNA of the CDR3: TGCGCCAGCAGCGTAGACAGGAGTTACGAGCAGTACTTC. Its translation is CASSVDRSYEQYF.

As for this clone: This sample includes further DNA sequences coding for the same CDR3. The chain is built from TRBV5-4 and TRBJ2-7; TRBD2 agrees at 13 bases. This CDR3 is 15 amino acids long. Per germline, CDR1 SGHNT and CDR2 YYREEE (reference sequence). The V segment lost 4 bases and the J segment 2 bases; nucleotides outside the gene matches: 3. CDR3 amino acids: CASSLGTSGAYEQYF. In DNA form, the CDR3 reads TGTGCCAGCAGCCTAGGGACTAGCGGGGCCTACGAGCAGTACTTC. The whole variable domain, filled in from reference TRBV5-4 and TRBJ2-7, reads ETGVTQSPTHLIKTRGQQVTLRCSSQSGHNTVSWYQQALGQGPQFIFQYYREEENGRGNFPPRFSGLQFPNYSSELNVNALELDDSALYLCASSLGTSGAYEQYFGPGTRLTVT.

This clone showed up just a few times. The rearrangement joins TRBV19 to TRBJ2-1; 7 bases align to TRBD1. Germline V gene sequence: CDR1 LNHDA, CDR2 SQIVND (reference sequence). The CDR3 has 14 amino acids. The V and J ends lost 6 bases and 1 base, in that order; junction bases with no gene match: 3. The CDR3 region is CASRGTASYNEQFF. The CDR3 bases are TGTGCCAGTAGGGGGACAGCTTCCTACAATGAGCAGTTCTTC.

The chain uses TRBV5-1 and TRBJ2-3; 7 nucleotides match TRBD1. Germline CDR1 SGHRS, CDR2 YFSETQ. With 0 bases clipped from V and 4 bases from J, the junction kept 2 bases outside the gene matches. The CDR3 is 14 residues long. The CDR3 region is CASSLDQGADTQYF. In nucleotides, the CDR3 is TGCGCCAGCAGCTTGGACCAGGGGGCAGATACGCAGTATTTT.

The rearrangement uses TRBV7-6 and TRBJ2-7; 7 bases map to TRBD2. The CDR3 spans 14 residues. Losses at the gene ends were 5 bases for V and 4 bases for J; bases not matched to a gene: 8. Germline V gene lookup returns CDR1 SGHVS and CDR2 FNYEAQ. CDR3 DNA sequence: TGTGCCAGCAGCGGCAGCGGGAAAGTTTACGAGCAGTACTTC. It encodes CASSGSGKVYEQYF.

The V and J genes are TRBV19 and TRBJ2-5, with a weak D call TRBD2 (6 bases). Germline CDR1 and CDR2: LNHDA and SQIVND (reference sequence). The ends were cut back, 6 bases at V and 4 bases at J, with 18 bases in the middle. This CDR3 contains 15 residues. The CDR3 is CASSTRDLTGETQYF. The CDR3 DNA reads as TGTGCCAGTAGCACCCGGGACTTAACCGGAGAGACCCAGTACTTC.

The rearrangement joins TRBV7-9 to TRBJ1-2; D is perhaps TRBD1 (6 bases). The CDR3 is 13 amino acids. Trimming stripped 5 bases from V and 8 bases from J, with 15 bases between. Germline assignment: CDR1 SEHNR and CDR2 FQNEAQ (reference sequence). The CDR3 spells CASSPYRVGGYTF. The CDR3 DNA follows: TGTGCCAGCAGCCCCTACAGGGTTGGCGGCTACACCTTC.

A note on this clone: Within the sample, other DNA sequences also encode this same CDR3. V and J are TRBV5-1 and TRBJ2-5; no reliable D call. Germline V gene data show CDR1 as SGHRS and CDR2 as YFSETQ. This CDR3 has 13 residues. With 0 bases removed from V and 2 bases from J, the gap between germline ends came to 5 bases. Here the CDR3 DNA reads TGCGCCAGCAGCTTGGGCGTACAAGAGACCCAGTACTTC. Protein sequence: CASSLGVQETQYF. Supplemented by reference TRBV5-1 and TRBJ2-5, the full variable domain reads KAGVTQTPRYLIKTRGQQVTLSCSPISGHRSVSWYQQTPGQGLQFLFEYFSETQRNKGNFPGRFSGRQFSNSRSEMNVSTLELGDSALYLCASSLGVQETQYFGPGTRLLVL.

The chain combines TRBV10-3 with TRBJ2-7, with D tentatively TRBD2 (6 bases). Germline values: CDR1 ENHRY, CDR2 SYGVKD. The CDR3 is 14 residues long. Trimming took off 2 bases at V and 3 bases at J, with 11 bases between the two ends. For the CDR3, the DNA is TGTGCCATCAGTGAGCAAACGGGGGTCTACGAGCAGTACTTC. Translation: CAISEQTGVYEQYF.

This chain connects TRBV11-3 to TRBJ2-7; 11 bases agree with TRBD2. CDR1 and CDR2 (germline): SGHNT, YENEEA. The CDR3 consists of 17 residues. V lost 8 bases, J lost 3 bases, and 15 bases stayed unmatched. In DNA, the CDR3 is TGTGCCAGCCCAACTAGCGGGAGTGTGGGACTTAGCTACGAGCAGTACTTC. This gives the protein CASPTSGSVGLSYEQYF.

The V gene is TRBV10-3, the J gene TRBJ2-1; 8 bases match TRBD2. The CDR3 length is 18 residues. With V trimmed by 0 bases and J by 1 base, 8 bases remained unmatched. Germline loops: CDR1 ENHRY, CDR2 SYGVKD. The CDR3 region has the DNA TGTGCCATCAGTGAGTCCCACATACTAGCGGAGTCCTACAATGAGCAGTTCTTC. Residues: CAISESHILAESYNEQFF.

This clone has more than one count but fewer than ten. This chain connects TRBV5-6 to TRBJ1-5; no definite D call. This CDR3 has 11 residues. V lost 4 bases and J lost 6, with 5 bases in between. Germline V gene data show CDR1 as SGHDT and CDR2 as YYEEEE. The CDR3 region has the DNA TGTGCCAGCAGCACAGTTCAGCCCCAGCATTTT. It translates to CASSTVQPQHF.

The chain has TRBV7-9 and TRBJ2-7; 8 bases agree with TRBD2. V lost 1 base and J lost 2; bases outside the gene matches: 4. The CDR3 contains 15 residues. Germline lookup yields CDR1 SEHNR and CDR2 FQNEAQ (reference sequence). The CDR3 sequence is CASSLEVAGTYEQYF. The CDR3 DNA follows: TGTGCCAGCAGCTTAGAGGTAGCGGGGACCTACGAGCAGTACTTC.